This T cell receptor (beta chain) emerged from a study of T cells in Graves' hyperthyroidism and ophthalmopathy. The overall study: At initial diagnosis, before any treatment had begun, peripheral blood was obtained. General study points: Ophthalmopathy and stable hyperthyroidism were separated by a 13 V-J model. Most clonotypes expanded in the thyroid (above 0.001) were also present in blood.

In its sample, this clonotype was seen many times. What it binds is unknown. The germline V and J ends were trimmed by 3 bases and 7 bases, with 13 bases remaining between them. Germline CDR1 is KGHSH and CDR2 is LQKENI. The CDR3 totals 15 residues. Diagnosis rested on symptoms, serum thyroxine and TRAb, thyroid ultrasound, and orbital computed tomography. RNA transcripts were the template for amplifying TCR beta CDR3 regions. HTBI primers were employed in a first-round RT-PCR of the TCR CDR3. TCRdb re-derived calls from the multiplex PCR reads in MiXCR, one entry per CDR3 protein. Of hundreds of thousands of distinct CDR3 sequences listed, less than 25% are singletons.

This clonotype originated in a man aged 25-45 years with Graves' ophthalmopathy. The chain employs TRBV18 and TRBJ1-6; perhaps TRBD1 as D (6 bases). Material: blood. The DNA of the CDR3 is TGTGCCAGCTCACCTCAAAGGACAGAAAATTCACCCCTCCACTTT. This codes for CASSPQRTENSPLHF. The whole variable domain, filled in from reference TRBV18 and TRBJ1-6, reads NAGVMQNPRHLVRRRGQEARLRCSPMKGHSHVYWYRQLPEEGLKFMVYLQKENIIDESGMPKERFSAEFPKEGPSILRIQQVVRGDSAAYFCASSPQRTENSPLHFGNGTRLTVT.